What follows describes a single T cell receptor beta chain. This sample was taken from a study of blood T cells in healthy people across ages. Next came a second PCR, run for about 7 to 11 cycles, which used a sample-barcoded 5' primer along with a J-beta primer mix. Each cDNA molecule was tagged by a template-switch adaptor with 12 random nucleotides. One entry per CDR3 protein, called by TCRdb with MiXCR from the 5' RACE reads. The top ten clones hold about 19% of a sample with 650,000 to 800,000 distinct CDR3 sequences, under 55% of them seen once. The V gene's germline CDR1 is SGHRS and CDR2 YFSETQ. The J segment lost 2 bases and the V segment lost 4 bases, leaving 8 bases of the junction unmatched. This CDR3 is built from 16 residues.

Sequencing was performed on blood. This chain connects TRBV5-1 to TRBJ1-4, with TRBD1 matching 7 bases. This sequence originates from a man aged 60 to 75 in good health. The CDR3 DNA sequence: TGCGCCAGCAGCCCGATAACAGGGGCCACTAATGAAAAACTGTTTTTT. Protein: CASSPITGATNEKLFF. The full variable domain, its missing parts supplied by reference TRBV5-1 and TRBJ1-4, is KAGVTQTPRYLIKTRGQQVTLSCSPISGHRSVSWYQQTPGQGLQFLFEYFSETQRNKGNFPGRFSGRQFSNSRSEMNVSTLELGDSALYLCASSPITGATNEKLFFGSGTQLSVL.